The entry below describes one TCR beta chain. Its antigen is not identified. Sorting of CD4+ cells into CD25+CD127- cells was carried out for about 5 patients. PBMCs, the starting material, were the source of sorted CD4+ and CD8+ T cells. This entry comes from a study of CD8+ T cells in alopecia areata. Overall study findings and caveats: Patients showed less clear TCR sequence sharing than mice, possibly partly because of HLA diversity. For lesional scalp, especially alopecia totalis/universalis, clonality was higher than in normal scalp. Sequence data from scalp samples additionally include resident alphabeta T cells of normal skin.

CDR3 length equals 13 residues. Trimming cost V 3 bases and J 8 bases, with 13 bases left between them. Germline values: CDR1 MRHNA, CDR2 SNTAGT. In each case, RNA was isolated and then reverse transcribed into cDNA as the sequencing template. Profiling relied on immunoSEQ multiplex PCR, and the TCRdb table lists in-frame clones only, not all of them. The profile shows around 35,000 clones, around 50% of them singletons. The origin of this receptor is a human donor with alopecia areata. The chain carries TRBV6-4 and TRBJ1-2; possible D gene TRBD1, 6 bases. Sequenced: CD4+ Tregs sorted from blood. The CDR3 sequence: CASSDLGAGGYTF. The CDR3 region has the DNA TGTGCCAGCAGTGATCTGGGGGCCGGGGGCTACACCTTC.